This T cell receptor beta chain was sequenced during a study of blood T cell repertoires in COVID-19. Study-level background: From the United States, Italy and Spain came samples of acute and convalescent COVID-19.

As originally analysed: Amplification from reference gene primers served as the basis for estimated nucleated cell counts. Using immunoSEQ multiplex PCR, the repertoire was profiled, and TCRdb retains in-frame clones only, with some absent. The V and J calls and clone size were taken over from that table, and D and trimming were inferred from the DNA. The data show 270,000 or so clones, less than 90% seen once. As to this clone: The same CDR3 arises from other DNA sequences in this sample as well.

The CDR3 has 13 residues. With 6 bases removed from V and 1 base from J, the gap between germline ends came to 9 bases. Germline CDR1 reads MNHEY; CDR2 reads SVGEGT. The rearrangement links TRBV6-2 or TRBV6-3 to TRBJ1-1; tentative D call: TRBD1 (5 bases). The clonotype originates from a human donor in a cohort sampled during active COVID-19. Specimen: peripheral blood. The CDR3 bases are TGTGCCAGCAGCCGAACAGGGAACACTGAAGCTTTCTTT. Its protein is CASSRTGNTEAFF.